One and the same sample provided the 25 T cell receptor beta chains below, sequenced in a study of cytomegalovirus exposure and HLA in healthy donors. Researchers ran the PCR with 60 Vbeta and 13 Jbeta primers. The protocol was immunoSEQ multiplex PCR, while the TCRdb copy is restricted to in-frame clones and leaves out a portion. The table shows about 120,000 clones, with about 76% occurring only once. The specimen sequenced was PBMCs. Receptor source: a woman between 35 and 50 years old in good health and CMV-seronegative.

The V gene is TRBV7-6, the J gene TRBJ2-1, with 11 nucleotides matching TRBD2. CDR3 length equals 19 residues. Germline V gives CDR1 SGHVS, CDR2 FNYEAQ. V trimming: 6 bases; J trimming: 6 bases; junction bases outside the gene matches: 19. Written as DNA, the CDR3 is TGTGCCAGCAGTCGTCCGGGACTAGCGGCACTACCCCCCCCCAATGAGCAGTTCTTC. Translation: CASSRPGLAALPPPNEQFF. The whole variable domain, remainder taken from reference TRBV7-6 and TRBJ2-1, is GAGVSQSPRYKVTKRGQDVALRCDPISGHVSLYWYRQALGQGPEFLTYFNYEAQQDKSGLPNDRFSAERPEGSISTLTIQRTEQRDSAMYRCASSRPGLAALPPPNEQFFGPGTRLTVL.

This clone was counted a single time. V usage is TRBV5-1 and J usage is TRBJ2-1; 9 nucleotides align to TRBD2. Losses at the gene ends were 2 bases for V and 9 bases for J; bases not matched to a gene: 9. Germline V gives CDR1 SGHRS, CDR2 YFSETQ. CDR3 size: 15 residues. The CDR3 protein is CASSFDAGGQAEQFF. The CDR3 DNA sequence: TGCGCCAGCAGCTTTGACGCGGGGGGGCAGGCTGAGCAGTTCTTC.

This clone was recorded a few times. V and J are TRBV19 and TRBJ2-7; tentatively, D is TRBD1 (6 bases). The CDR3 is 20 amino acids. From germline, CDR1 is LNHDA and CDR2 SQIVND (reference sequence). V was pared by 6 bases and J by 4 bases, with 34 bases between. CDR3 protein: CASSPTGDLWKKRRRYEQYF. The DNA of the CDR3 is TGTGCCAGTAGCCCGACAGGAGACTTGTGGAAGAAGCGGAGGCGGTACGAGCAGTACTTC. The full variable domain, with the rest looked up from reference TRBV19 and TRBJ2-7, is DGGITQSPKYLFRKEGQNVTLSCEQNLNHDAMYWYRQDPGQGLRLIYYSQIVNDFQKGDIAEGYSVSREKKESFPLTVTSAQKNPTAFYLCASSPTGDLWKKRRRYEQYFGPGTRLTVT.

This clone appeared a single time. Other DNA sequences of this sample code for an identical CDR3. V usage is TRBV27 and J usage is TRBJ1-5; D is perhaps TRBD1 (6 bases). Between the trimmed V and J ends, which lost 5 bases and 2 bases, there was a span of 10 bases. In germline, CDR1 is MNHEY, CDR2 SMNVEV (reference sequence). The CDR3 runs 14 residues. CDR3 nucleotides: TGTGCCAGCAGTCTCAGGGGCGGCAATCAGCCCCAGCATTTT. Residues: CASSLRGGNQPQHF.

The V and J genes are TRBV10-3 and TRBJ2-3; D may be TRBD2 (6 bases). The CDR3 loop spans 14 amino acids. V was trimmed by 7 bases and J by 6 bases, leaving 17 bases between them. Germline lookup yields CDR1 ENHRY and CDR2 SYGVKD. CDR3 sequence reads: CAINHGQGGDTQYF. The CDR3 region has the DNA TGTGCCATCAATCACGGACAAGGAGGGGATACGCAGTATTTT.

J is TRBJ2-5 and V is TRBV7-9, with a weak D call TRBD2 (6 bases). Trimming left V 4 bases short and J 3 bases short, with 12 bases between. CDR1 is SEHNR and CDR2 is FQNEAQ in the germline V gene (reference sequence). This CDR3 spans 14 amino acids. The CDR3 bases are TGTGCCAGCAGCTCCGGACTAATAGAAGAGACCCAGTACTTC. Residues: CASSSGLIEETQYF. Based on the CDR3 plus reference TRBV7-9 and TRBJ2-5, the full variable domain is DTGVSQNPRHKITKRGQNVTFRCDPISEHNRLYWYRQTLGQGPEFLTYFQNEAQLEKSRLLSDRFSAERPKGSFSTLEIQRTEQGDSAMYLCASSSGLIEETQYFGPGTRLLVL.

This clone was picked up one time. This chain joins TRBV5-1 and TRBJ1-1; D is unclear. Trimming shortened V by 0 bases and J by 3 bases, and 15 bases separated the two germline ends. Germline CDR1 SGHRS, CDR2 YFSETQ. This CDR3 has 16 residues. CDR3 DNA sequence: TGCGCCAGCAGCTTGGTTCTTGTCCCCAGGCACACTGAAGCTTTCTTT. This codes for CASSLVLVPRHTEAFF. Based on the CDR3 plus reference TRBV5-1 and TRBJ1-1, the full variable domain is KAGVTQTPRYLIKTRGQQVTLSCSPISGHRSVSWYQQTPGQGLQFLFEYFSETQRNKGNFPGRFSGRQFSNSRSEMNVSTLELGDSALYLCASSLVLVPRHTEAFFGQGTRLTVV.

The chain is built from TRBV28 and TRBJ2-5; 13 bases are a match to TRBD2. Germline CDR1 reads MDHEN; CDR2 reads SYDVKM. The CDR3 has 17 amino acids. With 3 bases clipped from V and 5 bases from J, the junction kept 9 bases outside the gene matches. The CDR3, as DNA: TGTGCCAGCAGTTTTGGGACTAGCGGGACCGCGGGGGAGACCCAGTACTTC. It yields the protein CASSFGTSGTAGETQYF.

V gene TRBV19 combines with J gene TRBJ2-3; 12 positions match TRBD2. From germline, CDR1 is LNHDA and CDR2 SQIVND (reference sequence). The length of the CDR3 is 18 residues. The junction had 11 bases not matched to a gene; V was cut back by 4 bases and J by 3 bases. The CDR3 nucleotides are TGTGCCAGTAGTAACCACCTAGCGGGAGGGCCGGCAACAGATACGCAGTATTTT. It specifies CASSNHLAGGPATDTQYF.

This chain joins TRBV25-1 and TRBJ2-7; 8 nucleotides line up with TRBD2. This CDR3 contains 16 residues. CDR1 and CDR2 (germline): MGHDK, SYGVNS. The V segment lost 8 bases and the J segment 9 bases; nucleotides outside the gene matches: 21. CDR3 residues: CASAQTVGGRPPRQYF. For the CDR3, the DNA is TGTGCCAGCGCCCAAACGGTGGGCGGGAGGCCCCCCAGGCAGTACTTC.

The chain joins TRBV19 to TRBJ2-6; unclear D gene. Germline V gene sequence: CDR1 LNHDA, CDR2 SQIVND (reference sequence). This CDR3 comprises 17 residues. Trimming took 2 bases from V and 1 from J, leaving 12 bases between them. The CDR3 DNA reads TGTGCCAGTAGTATATCCTCGCCAGCGTCTGGGGCCAACGTCCTGACTTTC. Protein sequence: CASSISSPASGANVLTF.

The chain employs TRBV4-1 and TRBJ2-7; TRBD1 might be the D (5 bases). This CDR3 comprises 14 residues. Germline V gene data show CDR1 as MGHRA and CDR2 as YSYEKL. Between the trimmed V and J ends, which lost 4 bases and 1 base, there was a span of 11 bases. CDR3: CASSLTGVSYEQYF. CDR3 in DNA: TGCGCCAGCAGCCTAACAGGCGTTTCCTACGAGCAGTACTTC.

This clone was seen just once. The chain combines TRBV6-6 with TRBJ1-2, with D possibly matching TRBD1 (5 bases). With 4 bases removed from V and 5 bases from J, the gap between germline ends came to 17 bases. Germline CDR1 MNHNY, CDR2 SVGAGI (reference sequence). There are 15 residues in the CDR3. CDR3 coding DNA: TGTGCCAGCAGTTCCCCATCGACAGCCTCATATGGCTACACCTTC. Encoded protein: CASSSPSTASYGYTF.

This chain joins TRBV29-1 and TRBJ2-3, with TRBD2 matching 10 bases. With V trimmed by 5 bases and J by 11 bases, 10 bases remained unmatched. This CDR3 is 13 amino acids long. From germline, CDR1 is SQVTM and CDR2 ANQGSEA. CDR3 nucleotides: TGCAGCGTTCAAGGGAGTAGCGGGGGGAAGCAGTATTTT. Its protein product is CSVQGSSGGKQYF.

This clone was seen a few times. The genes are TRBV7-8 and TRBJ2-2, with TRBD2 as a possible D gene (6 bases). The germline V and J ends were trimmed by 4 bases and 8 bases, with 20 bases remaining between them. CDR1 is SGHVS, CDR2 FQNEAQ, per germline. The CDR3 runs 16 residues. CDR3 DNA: TGTGCCAGCAGCTCCGACAGTCCGGGACTCCGGGGGGAGCTGTTTTTT. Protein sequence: CASSSDSPGLRGELFF.

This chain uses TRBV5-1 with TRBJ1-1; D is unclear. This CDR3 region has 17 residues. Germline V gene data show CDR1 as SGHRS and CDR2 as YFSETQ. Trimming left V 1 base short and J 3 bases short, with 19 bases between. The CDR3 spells CASSLFKSGGRDTEAFF. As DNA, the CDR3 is TGCGCCAGCAGCTTGTTCAAATCTGGCGGGAGGGACACTGAAGCTTTCTTT.

CDR3 protein: CASSSGVAVTGELFF. The CDR3 bases are TGTGCCAGCAGTTCAGGGGTCGCTGTCACCGGGGAGCTGTTTTTT. The V gene is TRBV7-9, the J gene TRBJ2-2, with a weak D call TRBD1 (6 bases). Germline CDR1 reads SEHNR; CDR2 reads FQNEAQ (reference sequence). The CDR3 runs 15 residues. Trimming removed 6 bases from V and 4 bases from J, with 15 bases in between.

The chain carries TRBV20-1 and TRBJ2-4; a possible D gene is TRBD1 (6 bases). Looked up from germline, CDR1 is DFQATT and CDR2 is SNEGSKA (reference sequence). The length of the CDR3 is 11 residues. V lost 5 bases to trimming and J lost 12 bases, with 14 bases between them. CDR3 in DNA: TGCAGTGCTCCGACTCAGGGGACTCAGTACTTC. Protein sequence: CSAPTQGTQYF.

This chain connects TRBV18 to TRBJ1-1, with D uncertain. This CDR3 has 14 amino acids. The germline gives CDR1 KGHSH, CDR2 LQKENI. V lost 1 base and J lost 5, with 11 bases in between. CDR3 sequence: CASSPQPGETEAFF. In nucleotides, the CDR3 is TGTGCCAGCTCACCACAGCCAGGTGAAACTGAAGCTTTCTTT.

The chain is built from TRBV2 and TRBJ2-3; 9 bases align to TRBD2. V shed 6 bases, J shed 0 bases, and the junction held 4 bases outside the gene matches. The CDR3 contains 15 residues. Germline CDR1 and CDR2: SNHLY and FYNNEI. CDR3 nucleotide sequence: TGTGCCAGCAGCGGTAGCGGGGGAAGCACAGATACGCAGTATTTT. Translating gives CASSGSGGSTDTQYF.

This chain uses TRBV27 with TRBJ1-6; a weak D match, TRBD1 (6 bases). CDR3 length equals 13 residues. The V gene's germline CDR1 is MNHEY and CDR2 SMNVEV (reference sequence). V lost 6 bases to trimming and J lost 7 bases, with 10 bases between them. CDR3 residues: CASSWDKNSPLHF. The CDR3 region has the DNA TGTGCCAGCAGCTGGGACAAAAATTCACCCCTCCACTTT.

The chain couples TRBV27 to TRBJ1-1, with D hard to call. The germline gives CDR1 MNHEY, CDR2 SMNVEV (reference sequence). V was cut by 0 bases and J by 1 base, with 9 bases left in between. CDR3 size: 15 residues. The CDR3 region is CASSLSFYGNTEAFF. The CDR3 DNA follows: TGTGCCAGCAGTTTATCGTTTTACGGGAACACTGAAGCTTTCTTT.

CDR3 in amino acids: CASSFEQLAYNEQFF. The CDR3 bases are TGTGCCAGCAGCTTTGAACAGCTGGCCTACAATGAGCAGTTCTTC. The rearrangement joins TRBV11-2 to TRBJ2-1; D remains ambiguous. The CDR3 is 15 residues long. V was shortened by 3 bases and J by 2 bases, with 11 bases between the two germline ends. Germline CDR1 and CDR2: SGHAT and FQNNGV.

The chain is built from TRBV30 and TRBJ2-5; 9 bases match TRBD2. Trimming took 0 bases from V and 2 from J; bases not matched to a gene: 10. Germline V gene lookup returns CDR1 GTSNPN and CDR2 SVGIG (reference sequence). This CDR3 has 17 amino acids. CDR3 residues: CAWSVLGAGGWQETQYF. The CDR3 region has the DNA TGTGCCTGGAGTGTACTCGGAGCGGGGGGCTGGCAAGAGACCCAGTACTTC.

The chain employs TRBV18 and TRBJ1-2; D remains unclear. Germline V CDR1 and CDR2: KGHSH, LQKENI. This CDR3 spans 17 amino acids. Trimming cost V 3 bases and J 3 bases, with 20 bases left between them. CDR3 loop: CASSPRAGVLQDYGYTF. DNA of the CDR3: TGTGCCAGCTCACCCCGTGCGGGTGTCCTCCAAGACTATGGCTACACCTTC.